This paragraph covers one T cell receptor beta chain sequence. There is no known antigen for this receptor. The sample holds no much larger clone one base away, and base qualities are not on file. The data are from a study of Ad26.COV2.S vaccination and SARS-CoV-2 variants (dated by TCRdb to about 2021). In terms of the full investigation: Vaccine-arm donors were drawn from COV1001, a multicentre, randomized, double-blind, placebo-controlled phase I-IIa trial of Ad26.COV2.S in healthy adults. Ad26.COV2.S was administered intramuscularly at 5 x 10^10 or 1 x 10^11 viral particles, either as a single shot or as two shots given 56 days apart. TCRbeta repertoire sequencing was used to assess the specificity and breadth of SARS-CoV-2-reactive T cell receptors after Ad26.COV2.S vaccination. The TCR-sequenced set comprised around 30 samples: some 20 Ad26.COV2.S vaccine recipients, 5 placebo recipients and 8 SARS-CoV-2 convalescent individuals. Trial participants were randomized into five groups of five: low-dose or high-dose Ad26.COV2.S given once or twice, or placebo on both occasions. Blinding of investigators to trial group allocation was maintained during experiments and outcome assessment.

The CDR3, from cysteine to phenylalanine, totals 17 residues. The read is trimmed to its CDR3 DNA, 51 bases read in frame from base 1. The germline ends are 20 bases apart after V is trimmed by 1 base and J by 6 bases. The germline V gene gives CDR1 as SGHTA and CDR2 as FQGTGA. On the study overall, not on this receptor specifically: The study was not powered to compare responses between vaccine doses or regimens. Higher spike-specific TCR breadth was observed in Ad26.COV2.S recipients than in placebo recipients (P = 0.0014). Comparable non-spike TCR breadth was observed between vaccine and placebo recipients, consistent with only spike being contained in the vaccine. The authors noted that total T cell responses may have been underestimated by the TCR breadth and depth analyses. After vaccination, substantial breadth of spike-specific CD8+ and CD4+ T cell responses was reported.

This specimen's treatment or condition label, interpreted: roughly 18 received Ad26.COV2.S at low or high dose, single or two shots; about 5 received placebo; per-sample allocation not given. Repertoires of vaccine and placebo recipients were sequenced from samples taken on day 63 after the first injection. Cohort 1b enrolled roughly 25 adults aged 18-55 years at a single site in Boston, USA, between 29 July and 7 August 2020. As a vaccine, Ad26.COV2.S was a replication-incompetent adenovirus type 26 vector that expressed a prefusion-stabilized SARS-CoV-2 spike protein derived from the original Wuhan strain. The immunoSEQ Assay was used to sequence TCRbeta CDR3 regions. After extraction, genomic DNA underwent amplification by bias-controlled multiplex PCR, followed by high-throughput sequencing. The authors processed their data as follows. Collapsing and filtering of sequences were performed to quantify the absolute abundance of each unique TCRbeta CDR3 region. T cell fraction was estimated by normalizing TCRbeta template counts to usable DNA, which was measured by amplifying reference genes present in all nucleated cells. Repertoire TCRs were annotated as SARS-CoV-2-specific by exact matching of V gene, CDR3 amino acid sequence and J gene to a known reactive TCR set. MIRA supplied the reference SARS-CoV-2 TCR set, which was filtered for enrichment in COVID-19-positive ImmuneCODE repertoires so that public or cross-reactive TCRs were removed. Using the MIRA antigens, annotated TCRs were further analysed by specific ORF or by position within an ORF. Breadth was defined as annotated unique rearrangements over total unique productive rearrangements; depth was the summed frequency of those rearrangements. Two-sided Wilcoxon rank-sum tests were applied when comparing TCR breadth between groups. TCRdb took over this immuneACCESS table, retaining in-frame rearrangements with V and J assigned. Such tables are incomplete; in checked studies, under half of the missing clones stem from an unresolved V gene, and the remainder is unexplained. V and J calls and clone size follow that table, whereas D and trimming were derived from the DNA. The sample has around 420,000 clones on record, approximately 90% of them singletons. The ten largest clonotypes hold 3.6% of the sample.

The chain was built from TRBV7-3 and TRBJ2-3, and perhaps TRBD2 as D gene, on 5 matching bases. The clonotype comes from a person between 18 and 65 years old who received the Ad26.COV2.S COVID-19 vaccine or a placebo. This material consisted of peripheral blood, taken in a trial of Ad26.COV2.S vaccine versus placebo. The CDR3 has the sequence CASSLKSGSGSADTQYF. DNA sequence: TGTGCCAGCAGCTTAAAATCGGGGTCGGGGTCCGCCGATACGCAGTATTTT. With all but the CDR3 taken from the reference TRBV7-3 and TRBJ2-3 genes, the full variable domain is: GAGVSQTPSNKVTEKGKYVELRCDPISGHTALYWYRQSLGQGPEFLIYFQGTGAADDSGLPNDRFFAVRPEGSVSTLKIQRTERGDSAVYLCASSLKSGSGSADTQYFGPGTRLTVL.